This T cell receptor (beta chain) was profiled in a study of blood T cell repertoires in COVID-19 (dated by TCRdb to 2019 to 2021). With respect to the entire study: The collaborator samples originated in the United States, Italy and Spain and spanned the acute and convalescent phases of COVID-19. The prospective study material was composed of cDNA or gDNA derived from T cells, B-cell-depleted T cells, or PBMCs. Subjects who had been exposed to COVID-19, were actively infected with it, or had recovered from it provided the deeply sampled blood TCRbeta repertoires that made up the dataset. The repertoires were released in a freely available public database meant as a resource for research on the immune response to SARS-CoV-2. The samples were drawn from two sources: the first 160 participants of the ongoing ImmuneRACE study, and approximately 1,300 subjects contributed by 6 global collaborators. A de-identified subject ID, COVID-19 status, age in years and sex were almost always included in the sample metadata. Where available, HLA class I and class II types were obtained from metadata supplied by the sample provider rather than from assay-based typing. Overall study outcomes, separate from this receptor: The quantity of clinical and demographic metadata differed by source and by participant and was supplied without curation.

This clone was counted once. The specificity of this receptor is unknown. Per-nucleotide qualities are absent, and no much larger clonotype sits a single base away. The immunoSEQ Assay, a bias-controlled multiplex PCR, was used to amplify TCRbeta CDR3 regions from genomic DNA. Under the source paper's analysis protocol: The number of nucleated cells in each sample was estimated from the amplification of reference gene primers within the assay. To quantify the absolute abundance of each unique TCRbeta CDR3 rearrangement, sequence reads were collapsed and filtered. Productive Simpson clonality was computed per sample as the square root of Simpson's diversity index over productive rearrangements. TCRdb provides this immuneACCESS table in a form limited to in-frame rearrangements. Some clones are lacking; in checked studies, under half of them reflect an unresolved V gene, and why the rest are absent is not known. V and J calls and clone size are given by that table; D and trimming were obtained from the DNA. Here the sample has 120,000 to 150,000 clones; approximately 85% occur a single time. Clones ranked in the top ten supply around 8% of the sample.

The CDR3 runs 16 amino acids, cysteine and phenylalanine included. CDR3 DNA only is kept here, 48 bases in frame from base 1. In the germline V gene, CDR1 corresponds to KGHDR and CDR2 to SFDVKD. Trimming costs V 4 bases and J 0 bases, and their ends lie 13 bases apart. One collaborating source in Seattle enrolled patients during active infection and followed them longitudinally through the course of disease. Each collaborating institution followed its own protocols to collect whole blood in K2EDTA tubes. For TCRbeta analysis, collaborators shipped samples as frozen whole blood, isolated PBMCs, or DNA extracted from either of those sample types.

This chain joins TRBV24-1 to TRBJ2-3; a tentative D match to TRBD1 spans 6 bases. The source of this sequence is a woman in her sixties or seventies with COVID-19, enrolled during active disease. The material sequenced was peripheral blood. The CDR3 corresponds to CATSDQDSASTDTQYF. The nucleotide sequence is TGTGCCACCAGTGACCAGGACAGCGCTAGCACAGATACGCAGTATTTT.